This passage covers 32 T cell receptor beta chains from one sample sequenced in a study of blood T cell repertoires in COVID-19. Sequencing used immunoSEQ multiplex PCR; TCRdb keeps in-frame clones, though not all of them. The sample records tens of thousands of clones, about 82% being singletons. Sequenced input: peripheral blood. These receptors all stem from a woman between 65 and 79 years old with active or convalescent COVID-19.

A note on this clone: The sample has other DNA sequences that encode this CDR3 too. The chain couples TRBV20-1 to TRBJ1-1; D is ambiguous. The CDR3 sequence is 11 residues long. V lost 6 bases and J lost 3, with 8 bases in between. Germline CDR1 reads DFQATT; CDR2 reads SNEGSKA (reference sequence). The CDR3 sequence is CSARRDTEAFF. CDR3 sequence (DNA): TGCAGTGCCAGGAGGGACACTGAAGCTTTCTTT.

This chain connects TRBV2 to TRBJ1-4, with D perhaps matching TRBD1 (6 bases). Germline CDR1 reads SNHLY; CDR2 reads FYNNEI. The CDR3 totals 15 residues. Trimming cost V 7 bases and J 7 bases, with 19 bases left between them. Here the CDR3 DNA reads TGTGCCAGCAACCTCATGGGGGGGCAGGGTGAAAAACTGTTTTTT. Its translation is CASNLMGGQGEKLFF.

The gene calls are TRBV9 and TRBJ1-2, with 8 bases that match TRBD1. Germline V gives CDR1 SGDLS, CDR2 YYNGEE. The CDR3 sequence is 15 residues long. After removal of 0 bases from V and 7 bases from J, the junction contained 8 bases not matched to a gene. The CDR3 here is CASSVDWQGARGYTF. The DNA for the CDR3 is TGTGCCAGCAGCGTAGATTGGCAGGGGGCGCGTGGCTACACCTTC.

The chain has TRBV10-3 and TRBJ1-1; TRBD1 aligns across 8 bases. Per germline, CDR1 ENHRY and CDR2 SYGVKD. The CDR3 has 14 residues. J lost 4 bases, V lost 8 bases, and 9 bases had no gene match. This CDR3 reads CAIGRQGQGTEAFF. The CDR3 DNA sequence: TGTGCCATCGGTCGACAGGGGCAGGGCACTGAAGCTTTCTTT.

This rearrangement joins TRBV5-1 to TRBJ2-7, with a possible D match to TRBD1 (6 bases). The CDR3 has 16 amino acids. Germline V gives CDR1 SGHRS, CDR2 YFSETQ. Trimming removed 5 bases at V and 1 base at J, with 19 bases between. This chain's CDR3 is CASSSMAITGSYEQYF. CDR3 nucleotide sequence: TGCGCCAGCAGTTCGATGGCAATCACAGGGTCCTACGAGCAGTACTTC.

This rearrangement joins TRBV5-1 to TRBJ1-1, with 7 bases aligning to TRBD1. With V trimmed by 2 bases and J by 5 bases, 9 bases remained unmatched. The germline gives CDR1 SGHRS, CDR2 YFSETQ. The CDR3 is made up of 15 amino acids. Written as DNA, the CDR3 is TGCGCCAGCAGCTTAAGGAGTACAGGGGCGACTGAAGCTTTCTTT. Translating it yields CASSLRSTGATEAFF. Supplemented by reference TRBV5-1 and TRBJ1-1, the full variable domain reads KAGVTQTPRYLIKTRGQQVTLSCSPISGHRSVSWYQQTPGQGLQFLFEYFSETQRNKGNFPGRFSGRQFSNSRSEMNVSTLELGDSALYLCASSLRSTGATEAFFGQGTRLTVV.

The chain joins TRBV6-5 to TRBJ1-2; possibly TRBD1 for D (5 bases). The germline CDR1 and CDR2 sequences are MNHEY and SVGAGI. The CDR3 extends over 13 amino acids. The V end was cut by 6 bases, the J end by 2 bases, with 10 bases between. The DNA for the CDR3 is TGTGCCAGCAGGGGCAGGGCCAACTATGGCTACACCTTC. Translating it yields CASRGRANYGYTF.

This clone has a single count. V gene TRBV20-1 combines with J gene TRBJ1-5; D remains unclear. Trimming took 3 bases from V and 2 from J, leaving 8 bases between them. The CDR3 sequence is 13 residues long. Germline V gene sequence: CDR1 DFQATT, CDR2 SNEGSKA (reference sequence). CDR3: CSASGQGNQPQHF. The CDR3 nucleotides are TGCAGTGCTAGTGGCCAGGGCAATCAGCCCCAGCATTTT.

The chain employs TRBV7-2 and TRBJ2-6, with 8 bases identical to TRBD2. The V and J ends lost 5 bases and 2 bases, in that order; junction bases with no gene match: 5. Germline CDR1 reads SGHTA; CDR2 reads FQGNSA. The CDR3 extends over 16 amino acids. CDR3 DNA sequence: TGTGCCAGCAGCCAGACGCGGGGGGCTGGGGCCAACGTCCTGACTTTC. Residues: CASSQTRGAGANVLTF.

Concerning this clone itself: This CDR3 is also generated by other DNA sequences in the sample. This CDR3 reads CSASTGGLSTDTQYF. The CDR3 coding sequence is TGCAGTGCCAGTACGGGGGGCCTGAGCACAGATACGCAGTATTTT. The chain is built from TRBV20-1 and TRBJ2-3; D possibly corresponds to TRBD2 (7 bases). Trimming removed 6 bases from V and 0 bases from J, with 16 bases in between. Germline lookup yields CDR1 DFQATT and CDR2 SNEGSKA (reference sequence). The CDR3 is 15 residues long.

The rearrangement links TRBV25-1 to TRBJ2-1; TRBD2 matches 12 bases. The junction had 2 bases not matched to a gene; V was cut back by 3 bases and J by 5 bases. The CDR3 extends over 15 amino acids. CDR1 and CDR2 from the germline V gene are MGHDK and SYGVNS. CDR3 nucleotides: TGTGCCAGCAGTGACCCTAGCGGGGGGGACAATGAGCAGTTCTTC. Amino acids: CASSDPSGGDNEQFF.

This sequence joins TRBV5-1 and TRBJ1-1, with D tentatively TRBD1 (6 bases). Germline CDR1 SGHRS, CDR2 YFSETQ. The ends were cut back, 2 bases at V and 3 bases at J, with 14 bases in the middle. The CDR3 runs to 15 residues. The DNA of the CDR3 is TGCGCCAGCAGCTTTAGGGGAGAGGGGGACACTGAAGCTTTCTTT. It translates to CASSFRGEGDTEAFF.

The chain has TRBV2 and TRBJ1-5; D perhaps matches TRBD1 (6 bases). Trimming took 1 base from V and 0 from J, leaving 7 bases between them. There are 15 residues in the CDR3. CDR1 and CDR2 (germline): SNHLY, FYNNEI. Here the CDR3 DNA reads TGTGCCAGCAGTGAAGACAGGGATAGCAATCAGCCCCAGCATTTT. Residues: CASSEDRDSNQPQHF.

This clone was seen more than once but under ten times. The genes are TRBV2 and TRBJ1-4; 7 bases agree with TRBD1. Per germline, CDR1 SNHLY and CDR2 FYNNEI. V lost 5 bases and J lost 0; bases outside the gene matches: 3. The CDR3 is 15 amino acids. The CDR3: CASSPQGATNEKLFF. The CDR3 DNA reads as TGTGCCAGCAGTCCTCAGGGGGCAACTAATGAAAAACTGTTTTTT.

This chain uses TRBV5-5 with TRBJ1-4, with D unclear. This CDR3 contains 15 residues. Germline CDR1 SGHKS, CDR2 YYEKEE (reference sequence). Trimming cost V 5 bases and J 0 bases, with 11 bases left between them. The DNA of the CDR3 is TGTGCCAGCAGGCCTGAGGCTGCAACTAATGAAAAACTGTTTTTT. It yields the protein CASRPEAATNEKLFF. Combining the CDR3 with reference TRBV5-5 and TRBJ1-4 gives the whole variable domain DAGVTQSPTHLIKTRGQQVTLRCSPISGHKSVSWYQQVLGQGPQFIFQYYEKEERGRGNFPDRFSARQFPNYSSELNVNALLLGDSALYLCASRPEAATNEKLFFGSGTQLSVL.

The chain has TRBV6-1 and TRBJ2-5, with D maybe TRBD1 (5 bases). Germline V gives CDR1 MNHNS, CDR2 SASEGT. Trimming left V 2 bases short and J 1 base short, with 17 bases between. The CDR3 is made up of 17 amino acids. CDR3 nucleotide sequence: TGTGCCAGCAGTGAAAGGGTGACAGTTCTCATCCAAGAGACCCAGTACTTC. Amino acid sequence: CASSERVTVLIQETQYF.

The J gene is TRBJ1-1, the V gene TRBV20-1; D perhaps matches TRBD1 (6 bases). Germline lookup yields CDR1 DFQATT and CDR2 SNEGSKA (reference sequence). This CDR3 contains 11 residues. Trimming cost V 3 bases and J 8 bases, with 10 bases left between them. The chain's CDR3 is CSARSGAEAFF. As DNA, the CDR3 is TGCAGTGCTAGGTCAGGGGCAGAAGCTTTCTTT.

The chain couples TRBV5-4 to TRBJ2-1; possible D gene TRBD1, 5 bases. There are 16 residues in the CDR3. The ends were cut back, 4 bases at V and 3 bases at J, with 17 bases in the middle. Germline V gives CDR1 SGHNT, CDR2 YYREEE (reference sequence). The DNA for the CDR3 is TGTGCCAGCAGCCCTCGACAGACAGCGAACTACAATGAGCAGTTCTTC. This translates into CASSPRQTANYNEQFF.

V is TRBV24-1 and J is TRBJ2-3, with a tentative D call TRBD1 (6 bases). With 4 bases removed from V and 0 bases from J, the gap between germline ends came to 13 bases. Germline CDR1 is KGHDR and CDR2 is SFDVKD. The CDR3 contains 16 residues. The CDR3 is CATSDQGTPSTDTQYF. The CDR3 DNA reads as TGTGCCACCAGTGACCAGGGGACGCCTAGCACAGATACGCAGTATTTT.

This chain joins TRBV19 and TRBJ2-5; 10 bases match TRBD2. CDR3 length: 15 residues. V lost 8 bases and J lost 2; bases outside the gene matches: 8. Per germline, CDR1 LNHDA and CDR2 SQIVND (reference sequence). The CDR3 is CASGPSGGKQETQYF. DNA for the CDR3: TGTGCCAGTGGCCCTAGCGGGGGAAAACAAGAGACCCAGTACTTC.

This clone was recorded once. DNA for the CDR3: TGCGCCAGTTCGCCGGGACTAGAGGGAAACACCATATATTTT. Translating gives CASSPGLEGNTIYF. J is TRBJ1-3 and V is TRBV10-2, with TRBD1 as a possible D gene (5 bases). In germline, CDR1 is WSHSY, CDR2 SAAADI. V dropped 9 bases and J dropped 4 bases, with 16 bases sitting between them. The length of the CDR3 is 14 residues.

This clone appeared once. CDR3 coding DNA: TGTGCCAGTAGTATAGGCCAGGGGGCAAGTGAAAAACTGTTTTTT. This encodes CASSIGQGASEKLFF. J is TRBJ1-4 and V is TRBV19, with 8 bases matching TRBD1. Germline V lookup: CDR1 LNHDA, CDR2 SQIVND (reference sequence). This CDR3 contains 15 residues. After removal of 1 base from V and 7 bases from J, the junction contained 5 bases not matched to a gene.

The genes are TRBV18 and TRBJ1-2, with 8 positions matching TRBD1. The CDR3 runs 17 residues. Per the germline V gene, CDR1 is KGHSH and CDR2 is LQKENI. The V segment lost 1 base and the J segment 2 bases; nucleotides outside the gene matches: 9. CDR3 coding DNA: TGTGCCAGCTCACCACTTGGAACAGGGGGACAAAACTATGGCTACACCTTC. Protein: CASSPLGTGGQNYGYTF.

The chain recombines TRBV6-2 or TRBV6-3 with TRBJ1-4; TRBD1 might be the D (6 bases). This CDR3 has 19 amino acids. V gave up 0 bases and J gave up 2 bases, with 19 bases separating them. Germline V CDR1 and CDR2: MNHEY, SVGEGT. Written as DNA, the CDR3 is TGTGCCAGCAGTTACTCGGCGGACAGCCCGAAGTACACTAATGAAAAACTGTTTTTT. Protein product: CASSYSADSPKYTNEKLFF.

V and J are TRBV6-6 and TRBJ2-2; TRBD2 is a possible D gene (7 bases). Trimming pared 6 bases from V and 3 bases from J, leaving 11 bases between. The CDR3 length is 14 residues. Germline CDR1 reads MNHNY; CDR2 reads SVGAGI (reference sequence). The CDR3 loop is CASRGGADTGELFF. The CDR3 DNA is TGTGCCAGCAGAGGGGGGGCCGACACCGGGGAGCTGTTTTTT.

This sequence joins TRBV7-2 and TRBJ1-5; TRBD1 might be the D (6 bases). CDR1 SGHTA and CDR2 FQGNSA come from the germline V gene. The CDR3 sequence is 16 residues long. V was trimmed by 5 bases and J by 4 bases, leaving 18 bases between them. Here the CDR3 reads CASSPQGLKGNQPQHF. The CDR3 DNA is TGTGCCAGCAGCCCTCAGGGGTTGAAAGGTAATCAGCCCCAGCATTTT.

This chain uses TRBV4-1 with TRBJ1-4; D remains unclear. Trimming pared 1 base from V and 8 bases from J, leaving 14 bases between. Germline values: CDR1 MGHRA, CDR2 YSYEKL. The CDR3 extends over 15 amino acids. This CDR3 is CASSQGRQLGEKLFF. CDR3 DNA sequence: TGCGCCAGCAGCCAAGGTCGACAATTAGGCGAAAAACTGTTTTTT.

The rearrangement links TRBV3-1 (or the pseudogene TRBV3-2) to TRBJ1-6; perhaps TRBD1 as D (5 bases). V gave up 8 bases and J gave up 7 bases, with 15 bases separating them. The CDR3 is 14 amino acids. Germline V CDR1 and CDR2: LGHDT, YNNKEL (reference sequence). In nucleotides, the CDR3 is TGTGCCAGCTCCAGGTTGGGGCCCAATTCACCCCTCCACTTT. This gives the protein CASSRLGPNSPLHF.

The chain employs TRBV10-3 and TRBJ2-7; 10 nucleotides agree with TRBD1. Germline lookup yields CDR1 ENHRY and CDR2 SYGVKD. J gave up 4 bases and V 6 bases, and 9 bases lay outside the gene matches. The CDR3 spans 15 residues. The CDR3 reads CAISYPGTGVYEQYF. The CDR3 region has the DNA TGTGCCATCAGCTACCCCGGGACAGGGGTGTACGAGCAGTACTTC.

The chain employs TRBV6-5 and TRBJ1-1; TRBD1 aligns across 7 bases. Germline V gene data show CDR1 as MNHEY and CDR2 as SVGAGI. This CDR3 contains 14 residues. The junction had 2 bases not matched to a gene; V was cut back by 2 bases and J by 2 bases. CDR3 amino acids: CASSYRGQNTEAFF. The CDR3 DNA reads as TGTGCCAGCAGTTACAGGGGGCAAAACACTGAAGCTTTCTTT.

The gene calls are TRBV10-3 and TRBJ1-2, with D possibly matching TRBD1 (5 bases). CDR3 size: 15 residues. In germline, CDR1 is ENHRY, CDR2 SYGVKD. V lost 9 bases and J 4 bases, leaving 21 bases between the germline ends. CDR3 residues: CAISFGRALTYGYTF. The CDR3 DNA reads as TGTGCCATTTCCTTCGGCAGGGCCCTAACCTATGGCTACACCTTC.

The chain carries TRBV5-8 and TRBJ1-1; possible D gene TRBD1, 5 bases. V was pared by 2 bases and J by 3 bases, with 17 bases between. The V gene's germline CDR1 is SGHTS and CDR2 YDEGEE. The CDR3 totals 16 residues. CDR3 sequence reads: CASSFSRGAGDTEAFF. The CDR3 DNA is TGTGCCAGCAGCTTTTCGCGGGGCGCGGGGGACACTGAAGCTTTCTTT. Variable domain in full (rest from reference TRBV5-8 and TRBJ1-1): EAGVTQSPTHLIKTRGQQATLRCSPISGHTSVYWYQQALGLGLQFLLWYDEGEERNRGNFPPRFSGRQFPNYSSELNVNALELEDSALYLCASSFSRGAGDTEAFFGQGTRLTVV.